This record concerns one T cell receptor beta chain sequence. The antigen remains undetermined. The data are from a study of cytomegalovirus exposure and HLA in healthy donors. Points from the study as a whole: Analyzed later, most CMV-associated TCR beta chains appeared HLA-restricted. In a later analysis, a missense DCLRE1C variant was linked to TCR beta V- and J-gene trimming. The analysis excluded some indistinguishable V segments, including TRBV6-2 and TRBV6-3. Most TCR sequences showed up rarely, but some public TCRs showed up in many donors.

The germline gives CDR1 SGHTA, CDR2 FQGTGA. Trimming took off 5 bases at V and 2 bases at J, with 10 bases between the two ends. This CDR3 is built from 13 residues. The primer mix had 60 Vbeta and 13 Jbeta primers. Assay used: immunoSEQ multiplex PCR; TCRdb lists only in-frame clones, some missing. Of 100,000 to 120,000 clones listed, nearly 85% are singletons. The chain recombines TRBV7-3 with TRBJ2-7, with D perhaps matching TRBD1 (6 bases). The origin of this receptor is a man aged 18 to 30 in good health and CMV-seronegative. Material: PBMCs. Here the CDR3 DNA reads TGTGCCAGCAGCCGGGACAAGGCCTACGAGCAGTACTTC. Amino acid sequence: CASSRDKAYEQYF.